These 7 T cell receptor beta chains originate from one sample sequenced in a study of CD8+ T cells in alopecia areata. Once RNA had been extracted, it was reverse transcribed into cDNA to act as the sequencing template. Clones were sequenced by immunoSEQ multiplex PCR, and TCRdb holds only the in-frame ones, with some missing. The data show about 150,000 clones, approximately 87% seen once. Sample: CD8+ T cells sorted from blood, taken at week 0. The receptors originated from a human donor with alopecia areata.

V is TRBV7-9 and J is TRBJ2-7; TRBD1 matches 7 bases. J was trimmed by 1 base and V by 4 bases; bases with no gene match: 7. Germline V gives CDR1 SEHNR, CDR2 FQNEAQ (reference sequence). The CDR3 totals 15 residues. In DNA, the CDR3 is TGTGCCAGCAGCTCGACAGGGATGATGTCCTACGAGCAGTACTTC. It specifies CASSSTGMMSYEQYF.

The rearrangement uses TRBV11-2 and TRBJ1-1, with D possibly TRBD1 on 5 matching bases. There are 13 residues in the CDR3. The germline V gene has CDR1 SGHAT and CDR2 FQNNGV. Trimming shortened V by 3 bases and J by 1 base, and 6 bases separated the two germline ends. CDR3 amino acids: CASSLGPNTEAFF. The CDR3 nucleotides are TGTGCCAGCAGCTTGGGACCGAACACTGAAGCTTTCTTT.

CDR3 region: CASSPHGTGNGHEQFF. DNA for the CDR3: TGTGCCAGCAGCCCCCACGGGACAGGGAACGGCCATGAGCAGTTCTTC. V gene TRBV13 combines with J gene TRBJ2-1, with 9 bases fitting TRBD1. V shed 5 bases, J shed 8 bases, and the junction held 13 bases outside the gene matches. Germline V CDR1 and CDR2: PRHDT, FYEKMQ (reference sequence). The CDR3 contains 16 residues.

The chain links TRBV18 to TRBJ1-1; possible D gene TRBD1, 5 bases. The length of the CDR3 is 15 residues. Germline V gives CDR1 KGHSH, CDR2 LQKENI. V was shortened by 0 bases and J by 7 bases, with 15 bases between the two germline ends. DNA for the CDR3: TGTGCCAGCTCACCACCGGGGGACCCCTTGGGTGAAGCTTTCTTT. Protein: CASSPPGDPLGEAFF.

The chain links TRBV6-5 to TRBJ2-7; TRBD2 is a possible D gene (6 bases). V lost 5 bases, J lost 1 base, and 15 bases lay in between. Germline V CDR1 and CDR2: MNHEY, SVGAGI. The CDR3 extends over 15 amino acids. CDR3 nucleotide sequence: TGTGCCAGCAGTCTAACCCGGGACTCGTCCTACGAGCAGTACTTC. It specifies CASSLTRDSSYEQYF.

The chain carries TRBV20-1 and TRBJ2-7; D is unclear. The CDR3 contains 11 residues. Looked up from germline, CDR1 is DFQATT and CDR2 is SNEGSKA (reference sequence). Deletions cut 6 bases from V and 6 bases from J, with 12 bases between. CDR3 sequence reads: CSAGPSSEQYF. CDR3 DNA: TGCAGTGCCGGTCCTTCTAGCGAGCAGTACTTC.

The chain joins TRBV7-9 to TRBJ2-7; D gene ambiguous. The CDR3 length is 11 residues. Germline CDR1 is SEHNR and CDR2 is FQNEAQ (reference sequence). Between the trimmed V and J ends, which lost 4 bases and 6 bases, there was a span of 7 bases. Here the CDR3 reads CASSSTGEQYF. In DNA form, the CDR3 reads TGTGCCAGCAGCTCCACGGGCGAGCAGTACTTC.